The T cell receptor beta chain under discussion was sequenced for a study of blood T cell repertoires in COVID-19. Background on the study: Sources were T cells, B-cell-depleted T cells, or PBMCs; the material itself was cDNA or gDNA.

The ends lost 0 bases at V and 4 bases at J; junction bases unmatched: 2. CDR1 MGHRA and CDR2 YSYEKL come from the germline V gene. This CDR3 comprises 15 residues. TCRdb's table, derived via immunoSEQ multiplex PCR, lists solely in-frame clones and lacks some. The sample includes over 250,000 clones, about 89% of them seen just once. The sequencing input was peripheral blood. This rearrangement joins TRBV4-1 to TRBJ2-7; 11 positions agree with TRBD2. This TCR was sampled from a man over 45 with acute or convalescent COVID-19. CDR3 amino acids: CASSQELAGEYEQYF. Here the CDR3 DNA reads TGCGCCAGCAGCCAAGAACTAGCGGGGGAGTACGAGCAGTACTTC.